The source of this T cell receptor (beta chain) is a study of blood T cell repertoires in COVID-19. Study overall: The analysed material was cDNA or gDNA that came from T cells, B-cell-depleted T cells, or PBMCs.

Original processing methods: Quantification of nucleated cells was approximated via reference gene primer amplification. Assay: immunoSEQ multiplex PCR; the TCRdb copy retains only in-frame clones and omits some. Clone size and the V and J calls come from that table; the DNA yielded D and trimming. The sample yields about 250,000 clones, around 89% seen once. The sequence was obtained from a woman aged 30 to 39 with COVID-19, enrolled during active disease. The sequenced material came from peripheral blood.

CDR3 DNA: TGCGCCAGCAGTGGCGGACAGGGGGCCGCCTACGAGCAGTACTTC. Its protein product is CASSGGQGAAYEQYF. This chain joins TRBV10-1 and TRBJ2-7, with 11 bases aligning to TRBD1. Germline assignment: CDR1 WNHNN and CDR2 SYGVQD (reference sequence). The CDR3 has 15 residues. With V trimmed by 4 bases and J by 2 bases, 4 bases remained unmatched.